Here is one T cell receptor beta chain with its context. This record belongs to a study of shared clonotypes between healthy human individuals. Recent vaccinations or acute infections were absent in the healthy HIV-negative adult donors. CD45RA-negative memory and CD45RA+ naive subsets were split from the CD4+ cells. Evenly divided among several immunoSEQ plates was the genomic DNA of each subset. Each replicate PCR on the sorted subsets used roughly 210 ng DNA (around 30,000 T cell genomes). TCRdb's table, derived via immunoSEQ multiplex PCR, lists solely in-frame clones and lacks some. The sample yields roughly 2.4 million clones, 90% to 97% seen once. This CDR3 is built from 13 residues. Trimming shortened V by 3 bases and J by 2 bases, and 8 bases separated the two germline ends. The germline gives CDR1 MDHEN, CDR2 SYDVKM.

Sequenced sample: naive CD4+ T cells sorted from blood. Regarding subset: CD45RA+ positively selected. The origin of this receptor is a man aged 18-30 years in good health. The chain combines TRBV28 with TRBJ2-7; tentative D call: TRBD1 (5 bases). This CDR3 is CASSFVGAYEQYF. CDR3 DNA: TGTGCCAGCAGTTTCGTAGGGGCCTACGAGCAGTACTTC. Combining the CDR3 with reference TRBV28 and TRBJ2-7 gives the whole variable domain DVKVTQSSRYLVKRTGEKVFLECVQDMDHENMFWYRQDPGLGLRLIYFSYDVKMKEKGDIPEGYSVSREKKERFSLILESASTNQTSMYLCASSFVGAYEQYFGPGTRLTVT.